This T cell receptor (beta chain) was captured by sequencing in a study of T-cell memory formation after mild COVID-19. Findings and limits, study-wide: A second wave expanding day 15 to 37 was CD4+-biased; contracting clones were balanced. Detection of some responders pre-infection suggested pre-existing cross-reactive memory T cells participated.

About this clonotype itself: Its antigen is unknown.

TCRdb reanalysed the 5' RACE reads using MiXCR and keeps one entry per CDR3 protein. The sample holds 200,000 to 250,000 distinct CDR3 sequences, more than 8% seen once. V was trimmed by 0 bases and J by 3 bases, leaving 15 bases between them. This CDR3 has 16 residues. The germline V gene has CDR1 SGHVS and CDR2 FQNEAQ. The receptor's source is a man aged 18 to 29 who had mild COVID-19 (a few samples of this study predate the infection). Cell type and time point are not known. V gene TRBV7-8 combines with J gene TRBJ2-7; D gene uncertain. The sample was PBMCs or a T cell subset sorted from them (not recorded which). Here the CDR3 reads CASSLARRTSHYEQYF. The CDR3 region has the DNA TGTGCCAGCAGCTTAGCGCGAAGAACGAGCCACTACGAGCAGTACTTC.